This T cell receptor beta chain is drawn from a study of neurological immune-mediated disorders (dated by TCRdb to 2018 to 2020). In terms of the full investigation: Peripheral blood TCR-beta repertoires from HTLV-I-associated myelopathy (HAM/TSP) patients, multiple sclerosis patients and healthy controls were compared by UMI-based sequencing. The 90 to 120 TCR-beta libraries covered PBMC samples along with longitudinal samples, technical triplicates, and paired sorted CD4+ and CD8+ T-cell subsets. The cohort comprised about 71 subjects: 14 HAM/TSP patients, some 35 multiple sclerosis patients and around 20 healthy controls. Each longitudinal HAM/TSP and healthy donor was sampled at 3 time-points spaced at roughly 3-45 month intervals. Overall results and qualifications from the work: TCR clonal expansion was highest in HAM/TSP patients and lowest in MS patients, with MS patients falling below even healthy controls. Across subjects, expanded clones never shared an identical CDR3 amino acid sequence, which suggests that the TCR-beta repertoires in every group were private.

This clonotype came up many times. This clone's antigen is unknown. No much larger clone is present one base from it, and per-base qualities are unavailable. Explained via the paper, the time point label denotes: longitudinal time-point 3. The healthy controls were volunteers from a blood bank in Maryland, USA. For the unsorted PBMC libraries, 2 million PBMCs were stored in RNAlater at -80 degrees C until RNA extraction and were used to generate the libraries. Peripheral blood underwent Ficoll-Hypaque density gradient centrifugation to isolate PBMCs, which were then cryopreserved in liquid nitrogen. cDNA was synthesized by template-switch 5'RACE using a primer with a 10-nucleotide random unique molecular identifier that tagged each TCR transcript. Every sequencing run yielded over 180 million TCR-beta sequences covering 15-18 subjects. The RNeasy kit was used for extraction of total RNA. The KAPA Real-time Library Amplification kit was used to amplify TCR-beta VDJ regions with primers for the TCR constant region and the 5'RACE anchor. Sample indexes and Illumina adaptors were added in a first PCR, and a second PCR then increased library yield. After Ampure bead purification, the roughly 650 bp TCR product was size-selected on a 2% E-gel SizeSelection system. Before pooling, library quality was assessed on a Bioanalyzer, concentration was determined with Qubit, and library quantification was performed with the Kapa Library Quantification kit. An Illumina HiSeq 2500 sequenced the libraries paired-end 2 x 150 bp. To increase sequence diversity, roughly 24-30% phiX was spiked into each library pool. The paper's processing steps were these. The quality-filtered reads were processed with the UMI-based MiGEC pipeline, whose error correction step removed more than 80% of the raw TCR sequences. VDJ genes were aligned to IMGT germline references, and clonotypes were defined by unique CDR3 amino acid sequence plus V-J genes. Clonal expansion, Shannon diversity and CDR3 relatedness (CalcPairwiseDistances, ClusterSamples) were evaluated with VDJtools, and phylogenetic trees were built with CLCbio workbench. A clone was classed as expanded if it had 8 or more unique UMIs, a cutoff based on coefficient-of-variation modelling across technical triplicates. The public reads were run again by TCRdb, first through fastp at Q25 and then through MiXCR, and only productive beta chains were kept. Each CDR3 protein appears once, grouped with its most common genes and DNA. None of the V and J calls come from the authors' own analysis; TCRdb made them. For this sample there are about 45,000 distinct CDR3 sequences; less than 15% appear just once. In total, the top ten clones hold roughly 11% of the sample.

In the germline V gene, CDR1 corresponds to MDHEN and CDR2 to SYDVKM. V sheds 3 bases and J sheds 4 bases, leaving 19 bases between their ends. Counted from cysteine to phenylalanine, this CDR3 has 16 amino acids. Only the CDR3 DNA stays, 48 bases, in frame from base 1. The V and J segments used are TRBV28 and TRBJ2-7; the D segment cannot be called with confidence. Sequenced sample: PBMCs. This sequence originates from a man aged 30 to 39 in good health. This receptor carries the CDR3 CASSFQFLGQKYEQYF. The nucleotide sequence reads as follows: TGTGCCAGCAGTTTCCAATTTCTCGGGCAGAAATACGAGCAGTACTTC. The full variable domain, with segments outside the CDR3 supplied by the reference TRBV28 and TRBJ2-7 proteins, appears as DVKVTQSSRYLVKRTGEKVFLECVQDMDHENMFWYRQDPGLGLRLIYFSYDVKMKEKGDIPEGYSVSREKKERFSLILESASTNQTSMYLCASSFQFLGQKYEQYFGPGTRLTVT.